These 21 T cell receptor beta chains came from one sample sequenced in a study of graft-versus-host responses after intestinal transplantation (dated by TCRdb to about 2021). Libraries were constructed by the immunoSEQ multiplex PCR assay. TCRdb took this table from immuneACCESS and kept in-frame rearrangements with V and J called. Such tables lack part of the clones; where checked against another copy, unresolved V genes explain under half of the gap, and the rest is unexplained. The sample has fewer than 110,000 clones on record, roughly 93% of them singletons. Approximately 1.2% of the sample is in the top ten clones. The time point label on this specimen signifies: cells obtained before transplantation from donor or recipient. Their antigen targets remain unknown. The sequences come from unstimulated CD8+ T cells sorted from spleen or lymph node cells, collected before intestinal transplant. These receptors all stem from a human donor who received an intestinal transplant.

The chain employs TRBV7-2 and TRBJ2-7; TRBD2 matches 10 bases. The CDR3 runs to 14 residues. V lost 5 bases to trimming and J lost 2 bases; unmatched junction nucleotides: 3. Germline V gene sequence: CDR1 SGHTA, CDR2 FQGNSA. The CDR3 nucleotides are TGTGCCAGCAGCAGCGGGGGGGGCCCCTACGAGCAGTACTTC. It translates to CASSSGGGPYEQYF.

The chain carries TRBV19 and TRBJ2-2; 8 bases match TRBD1. After removal of 6 bases from V and 5 bases from J, the junction contained 5 bases not matched to a gene. The CDR3 is made up of 14 amino acids. CDR1 and CDR2 (germline): LNHDA, SQIVND (reference sequence). CDR3 amino acids: CASSGTGGTGELFF. The CDR3 nucleotides are TGTGCCAGTAGCGGTACAGGGGGAACCGGGGAGCTGTTTTTT.

This clone was recorded a few times. The chain joins TRBV6-1 to TRBJ1-6; 7 bases line up with TRBD1. J was trimmed by 10 bases and V by 4 bases; bases with no gene match: 10. The CDR3 is 15 amino acids. CDR1 and CDR2 (germline): MNHNS, SASEGT. This chain's CDR3 is CASSVGRGRASPLHF. The DNA of the CDR3 is TGTGCCAGCAGTGTTGGCAGGGGGAGAGCGTCACCCCTCCACTTT.

The genes are TRBV6-1 and TRBJ1-2; the match to TRBD1 covers 7 bases. V lost 3 bases to trimming and J lost 6 bases; unmatched junction nucleotides: 13. The CDR3 is 16 amino acids. Per germline, CDR1 MNHNS and CDR2 SASEGT. The CDR3 sequence: CASSDIVGTARHGYTF. The CDR3 DNA reads TGTGCCAGCAGTGACATCGTTGGGACAGCGAGGCATGGCTACACCTTC.

V usage is TRBV4-1 and J usage is TRBJ2-7; TRBD1 agrees at 9 bases. With V trimmed by 3 bases and J by 3 bases, 3 bases remained unmatched. The V gene's germline CDR1 is MGHRA and CDR2 YSYEKL. This CDR3 has 14 residues. CDR3 nucleotide sequence: TGCGCCAGCAGCCATGGGACAGGGAACTACGAGCAGTACTTC. Translation: CASSHGTGNYEQYF.

The chain joins TRBV6-5 to TRBJ1-1, with D possibly matching TRBD1 (5 bases). Deletions cut 6 bases from V and 6 bases from J, with 8 bases between. The germline gives CDR1 MNHEY, CDR2 SVGAGI. The CDR3 is made up of 11 amino acids. CDR3 protein: CASRMGAEAFF. CDR3 DNA: TGTGCCAGCAGAATGGGGGCTGAAGCTTTCTTT.

This chain joins TRBV5-1 and TRBJ1-1; D gene uncertain. The CDR3 consists of 15 residues. Trimming cost V 1 base and J 1 base, with 11 bases left between them. Germline CDR1 and CDR2: SGHRS and YFSETQ. CDR3 coding DNA: TGCGCCAGCAGCTTGTCTGAAGGCAGGAACACTGAAGCTTTCTTT. It is translated as CASSLSEGRNTEAFF.

J is TRBJ2-1 and V is TRBV11-1; 12 positions match TRBD2. V lost 1 base to trimming and J lost 6 bases; unmatched junction nucleotides: 1. The CDR3 spans 15 residues. Per germline, CDR1 SGHAT and CDR2 FQDESV (reference sequence). The CDR3 DNA is TGTGCCAGCAGCTTAGGGACTAGCGGGGCCAATGAGCAGTTCTTC. This encodes CASSLGTSGANEQFF.

V usage is TRBV5-1 and J usage is TRBJ2-3, with D tentatively TRBD1 (5 bases). Germline V gene data show CDR1 as SGHRS and CDR2 as YFSETQ. This CDR3 contains 17 residues. The V end lost 0 bases, the J end lost 3 bases, and 17 bases lay between the germline ends. CDR3 DNA: TGCGCCAGCAGCTTGGCCCCGGTAGACAGCGCAACAGATACGCAGTATTTT. Its translation is CASSLAPVDSATDTQYF.

The chain employs TRBV6-1 and TRBJ2-7; 9 bases are a match to TRBD1. Trimming removed 4 bases from V and 3 bases from J; junction bases left unmatched: 7. Germline V CDR1 and CDR2: MNHNS, SASEGT. The CDR3 runs 15 residues. CDR3 bases: TGTGCCAGCAGTGTTGGGACAGGGACAGTCTACGAGCAGTACTTC. It yields the protein CASSVGTGTVYEQYF.

The chain combines TRBV7-6 with TRBJ2-1; 8 nucleotides line up with TRBD2. V shed 2 bases, J shed 5 bases, and the junction held 11 bases outside the gene matches. The CDR3 spans 17 residues. CDR1 SGHVS and CDR2 FNYEAQ come from the germline V gene. CDR3: CASSLPAGGTLNNEQFF. The CDR3 nucleotides are TGTGCCAGCAGCTTACCCGCGGGGGGCACACTTAACAATGAGCAGTTCTTC.

The chain recombines TRBV2 with TRBJ1-1; a weak D match, TRBD1 (6 bases). Trimming stripped 6 bases from V and 6 bases from J, with 17 bases between. Germline V CDR1 and CDR2: SNHLY, FYNNEI. The CDR3 spans 14 residues. CDR3 coding DNA: TGTGCCAGCAGGGGGGAGGGGGGAAACCCTGAAGCTTTCTTT. This sequence encodes CASRGEGGNPEAFF.

This clone turned up a few times. The V call is TRBV19, the J call TRBJ1-2; weak D call: TRBD1 (6 bases). Germline V gene sequence: CDR1 LNHDA, CDR2 SQIVND (reference sequence). V lost 7 bases and J 3 bases, leaving 15 bases between the germline ends. There are 14 residues in the CDR3. The chain's CDR3 is CASMGASTDYGYTF. The DNA for the CDR3 is TGTGCCAGTATGGGGGCCAGCACGGACTATGGCTACACCTTC.

This chain joins TRBV6-6 and TRBJ1-2; TRBD1 aligns across 8 bases. CDR1 MNHNY and CDR2 SVGAGI come from the germline V gene (reference sequence). The V gene end was trimmed by 4 bases and the J gene end by 3 bases; junction bases not matched to a gene: 4. CDR3 length: 14 residues. CDR3 DNA sequence: TGTGCCAGCAGTTTCGTGACAGGGGACTATGGCTACACCTTC. Translated: CASSFVTGDYGYTF.

The table lists this clone with a count of one. The chain combines TRBV9 with TRBJ1-1; no reliable D call. CDR1 is SGDLS, CDR2 YYNGEE, per germline. V was cut by 4 bases and J by 6 bases, with 10 bases left in between. The CDR3 is 12 residues long. The CDR3 DNA follows: TGTGCCAGCAGCTCGGATGGGGCTGAAGCTTTCTTT. Translating it yields CASSSDGAEAFF.

The CDR3 region is CASTQERKNTEAFF. DNA for the CDR3: TGTGCCAGCACTCAGGAGAGGAAAAACACTGAAGCTTTCTTT. The chain joins TRBV5-8 to TRBJ1-1; D gene ambiguous. In germline, CDR1 is SGHTS, CDR2 YDEGEE. The V end lost 6 bases, the J end lost 2 bases, and 14 bases lay between the germline ends. The length of the CDR3 is 14 residues.

This sequence joins TRBV7-9 and TRBJ2-5; D ambiguous. The CDR3 has 15 amino acids. From germline, CDR1 is SEHNR and CDR2 FQNEAQ (reference sequence). V gave up 5 bases and J gave up 0 bases, with 13 bases separating them. The CDR3: CASSLVKPYQETQYF. The CDR3 coding sequence is TGTGCCAGCAGCCTTGTGAAACCGTACCAAGAGACCCAGTACTTC.

This rearrangement joins TRBV19 to TRBJ2-7; 10 bases agree with TRBD2. This CDR3 is 13 amino acids long. CDR1 is LNHDA and CDR2 is SQIVND in the germline V gene (reference sequence). Trimming removed 8 bases from V and 2 bases from J; junction bases left unmatched: 3. Here the CDR3 reads CASSSGGTYEQYF. CDR3 nucleotides: TGTGCCAGTTCTAGCGGGGGAACCTACGAGCAGTACTTC.

V gene TRBV5-4 combines with J gene TRBJ2-7; TRBD2 is a possible D gene (5 bases). This CDR3 contains 13 residues. Deletions cut 4 bases from V and 5 bases from J, with 13 bases between. Germline assignment: CDR1 SGHNT and CDR2 YYREEE (reference sequence). The CDR3 loop is CASSPGNGNEQYF. The CDR3, as DNA: TGTGCCAGCAGCCCCGGAAACGGGAACGAGCAGTACTTC.

DNA of the CDR3: TGTGCCAGCAGAGACGCCGCGAGACAGACCACTTCTGGGGCCAACGTCCTGACTTTC. Its protein product is CASRDAARQTTSGANVLTF. The V and J genes are TRBV2 and TRBJ2-6; tentatively, D is TRBD1 (5 bases). Trimming took 6 bases from V and 1 from J, leaving 22 bases between them. The germline V gene has CDR1 SNHLY and CDR2 FYNNEI. The length of the CDR3 is 19 residues.

J is TRBJ1-1 and V is TRBV4-1, with D maybe TRBD1 (6 bases). Germline-derived CDR1 and CDR2 are MGHRA and YSYEKL. V lost 4 bases, J lost 2 bases, and 11 bases lay in between. CDR3 length: 14 residues. The CDR3 DNA is TGCGCCAGCAGCCTCGGACAGCCCAACACTGAAGCTTTCTTT. Translated: CASSLGQPNTEAFF.